This TCR beta chain is drawn from a study of blood T cell repertoires in COVID-19. The wider study: The samples span acute and convalescent COVID-19 from the United States, Italy and Spain. T cells, B-cell-depleted T cells, or PBMCs provided the cDNA or gDNA that served as material.

Clones were sequenced by immunoSEQ multiplex PCR, and TCRdb holds only the in-frame ones, with some missing. This table has tens of thousands of clones, roughly nine tenths appearing once. V shed 6 bases, J shed 4 bases, and the junction held 4 bases outside the gene matches. CDR1 and CDR2 (germline): MGHDK, SYGVNS. The CDR3 covers 13 residues. The J gene is TRBJ1-2, the V gene TRBV25-1; 8 nucleotides align to TRBD1. The sample taken for sequencing was peripheral blood. The origin of this receptor is a man aged 55 to 70 with acute or convalescent COVID-19. The CDR3 coding sequence is TGTGCCAGCAGCCTGGGACAGGCCTATGGCTACACCTTC. Translated, it gives CASSLGQAYGYTF.